This TCR beta chain was obtained from a study of OX40 agonist ivuxolimab in advanced cancers. V lost 3 bases to trimming and J lost 3 bases, with 9 bases between them. Germline V lookup: CDR1 MNHEY, CDR2 SMNVEV (reference sequence). The CDR3 is made up of 13 amino acids. This table comes from immunoSEQ multiplex PCR, and its TCRdb copy is limited to in-frame clones, with some not included. The data show approximately 79,000 clones, over 80% seen once. This receptor was obtained from an adult with an advanced solid tumor such as melanoma, head and neck, liver or kidney cancer. Sequencing used CD4+ or CD8+ T cells sorted from blood, obtained in a trial of the OX40 agonist ivuxolimab. The J gene is TRBJ2-7, the V gene TRBV27, with D maybe TRBD2 (5 bases). The CDR3 sequence is CASSFGVYYEQYF. The CDR3 DNA is TGTGCCAGCAGTTTCGGGGTGTACTACGAGCAGTACTTC.